These T cell receptor beta chains were read from a single sample in a study of cytomegalovirus exposure and HLA in healthy donors. Assay used: immunoSEQ multiplex PCR; TCRdb lists only in-frame clones, some missing. The data hold 150,000 to 200,000 clones, with about 82% observed a single time. The sample was PBMCs. The receptors were sampled from a woman aged 18 to 35 in good health and CMV-seronegative. The CDR3 runs from the conserved cysteine through the conserved F or W. The D gene is left open where the match is weak. Clone sizes are given selectively: once, few, many, or a class where the clone is expanded.

d_call: .; v_call: TRBV5-1; clone_size: .; j_call: TRBJ1-1; cdr3_aa: CASSLRTGMNTEAFF; cdr3_nt: TGCGCCAGCAGCCTTCGGACGGGAATGAACACTGAAGCTTTCTTT
d_call: TRBD1; v_call: TRBV14; clone_size: .; j_call: TRBJ1-2; cdr3_aa: CASSRDRGHNYGYTF; cdr3_nt: TGTGCCAGCAGCCGGGACAGGGGCCATAACTATGGCTACACCTTC
d_call: TRBD1; v_call: TRBV19; clone_size: few; j_call: TRBJ1-4; cdr3_aa: CASSPGQGSANEKLFF; cdr3_nt: TGTGCCAGTAGTCCCGGACAGGGCTCAGCTAATGAAAAACTGTTTTTT
d_call: TRBD2; v_call: TRBV5-6; clone_size: .; j_call: TRBJ2-5; cdr3_aa: CASSSGGQETQYF; cdr3_nt: TGTGCCAGCAGCTCGGGGGGGCAAGAGACCCAGTACTTC
d_call: .; v_call: TRBV27; clone_size: .; j_call: TRBJ2-2; cdr3_aa: CASSYRGGTGELFF; cdr3_nt: TGTGCCAGCAGTTACCGAGGGGGCACCGGGGAGCTGTTTTTT
d_call: .; v_call: TRBV7-9; clone_size: .; j_call: TRBJ1-1; cdr3_aa: CAIETDDTEAFF; cdr3_nt: TGTGCCATCGAGACAGACGACACTGAAGCTTTCTTT
d_call: TRBD1; v_call: TRBV10-2; clone_size: .; j_call: TRBJ2-3; cdr3_aa: CASSLGQGQTDTQYF; cdr3_nt: TGCGCCAGCAGTCTCGGACAGGGGCAGACAGATACGCAGTATTTT
d_call: .; v_call: TRBV30; clone_size: .; j_call: TRBJ1-1; cdr3_aa: CAWSVGVTNTEAFF; cdr3_nt: TGTGCCTGGAGTGTCGGGGTTACGAACACTGAAGCTTTCTTT
d_call: .; v_call: TRBV29-1; clone_size: .; j_call: TRBJ1-1; cdr3_aa: CSVWQGGTEAFF; cdr3_nt: TGCAGCGTGTGGCAGGGAGGAACTGAAGCTTTCTTT
d_call: .; v_call: TRBV5-1; clone_size: .; j_call: TRBJ2-3; cdr3_aa: CASSLRPGGGESDTQYF; cdr3_nt: TGCGCCAGCAGCTTGCGCCCGGGCGGTGGGGAGTCAGATACGCAGTATTTT
d_call: TRBD1; v_call: TRBV18; clone_size: .; j_call: TRBJ1-2; cdr3_aa: CASSPPGTGDIYGYTF; cdr3_nt: TGTGCCAGCTCACCACCCGGGACAGGGGATATCTATGGCTACACCTTC
d_call: .; v_call: TRBV5-6; clone_size: .; j_call: TRBJ1-6; cdr3_aa: CASSFLRGIDSPLHF; cdr3_nt: TGTGCCAGCAGCTTCCTGCGGGGGATTGATTCACCCCTCCACTTT
d_call: .; v_call: TRBV19; clone_size: .; j_call: TRBJ1-3; cdr3_aa: CASSSRGNSGNTIYF; cdr3_nt: TGTGCCAGTAGTAGTAGGGGGAACTCTGGAAACACCATATATTTT
d_call: TRBD2; v_call: TRBV15; clone_size: .; j_call: TRBJ2-1; cdr3_aa: CATSTVRLAGSNEQFF; cdr3_nt: TGTGCCACCAGCACTGTGAGACTAGCGGGAAGTAATGAGCAGTTCTTC
d_call: TRBD1; v_call: TRBV11-2; clone_size: .; j_call: TRBJ1-6; cdr3_aa: CASKQGGPRGYSPLHF; cdr3_nt: TGTGCCAGCAAACAGGGGGGACCTAGGGGATATTCACCCCTCCACTTT
d_call: TRBD1; v_call: TRBV2; clone_size: .; j_call: TRBJ1-5; cdr3_aa: CASSEGMRQGNQPQHF; cdr3_nt: TGTGCCAGCAGTGAAGGGATGAGACAGGGGAATCAGCCCCAGCATTTT
d_call: TRBD2; v_call: TRBV29-1; clone_size: .; j_call: TRBJ2-5; cdr3_aa: CSGERGAETQYF; cdr3_nt: TGCAGCGGGGAGCGGGGAGCAGAGACCCAGTACTTC
d_call: TRBD2; v_call: TRBV19; clone_size: .; j_call: TRBJ2-1; cdr3_aa: CASRLAGYNEQFF; cdr3_nt: TGTGCCAGCCGACTAGCGGGCTACAATGAGCAGTTCTTC
d_call: TRBD2; v_call: TRBV7-6; clone_size: .; j_call: TRBJ2-1; cdr3_aa: CASSPTKGGPATAGSYNEQFF; cdr3_nt: TGTGCCAGCAGCCCTACGAAGGGAGGGCCGGCCACTGCGGGGTCCTACAATGAGCAGTTCTTC
d_call: TRBD1; v_call: TRBV7-8; clone_size: .; j_call: TRBJ1-5; cdr3_aa: CASSPRDRDYQPQHF; cdr3_nt: TGTGCCAGCAGCCCCAGGGACAGGGATTATCAGCCCCAGCATTTT
d_call: TRBD2; v_call: TRBV27; clone_size: .; j_call: TRBJ2-7; cdr3_aa: CASIPSLAGTYEQYF; cdr3_nt: TGTGCCAGCATACCCTCACTAGCGGGAACCTACGAGCAGTACTTC
d_call: .; v_call: TRBV6-1; clone_size: few; j_call: TRBJ1-2; cdr3_aa: CAEGIDSEGGYTF; cdr3_nt: TGTGCGGAGGGTATCGATTCGGAGGGCGGCTACACCTTC
d_call: .; v_call: TRBV19; clone_size: few; j_call: TRBJ2-7; cdr3_aa: CASSRSTGAYEQYF; cdr3_nt: TGTGCCAGTAGTCGAAGTACAGGAGCCTACGAGCAGTACTTC